This TCR beta chain comes out of a study of T cells in Graves' hyperthyroidism and ophthalmopathy. Findings and caveats of the study: Most clonotypes expanded in the thyroid (above 0.001) were also present in blood.

It was RNA transcripts that yielded the amplified TCR beta CDR3 regions. Using the HTBI primer set, a first-round RT-PCR was run on the TCR CDR3. Each CDR3 protein is one row after TCRdb ran MiXCR on the multiplex PCR reads. The sample yields a few hundred thousand distinct CDR3 sequences, over 15% seen once. The sample holds many counts of this clonotype. Its antigen is as yet unknown. This CDR3 is built from 15 residues. Germline V gene sequence: CDR1 MGHRA, CDR2 YSYEKL. V lost 2 bases and J lost 0, with 7 bases in between. This sample holds PBMCs from 8 to 10 ml fresh peripheral blood. Sequencing was done on a sample of blood. This sequence joins TRBV4-1 and TRBJ1-4; D call uncertain. The sequence came from a woman between 55 and 75 years old with Graves' ophthalmopathy. CDR3 residues: CASSQWSATNEKLFF. The CDR3 region has the DNA TGCGCCAGCAGCCAATGGAGCGCAACTAATGAAAAACTGTTTTTT.